Listed below are T cell receptor beta chains from one sample, sequenced in a study of identical twins. TCRdb redid the calling of the 5' RACE reads with MiXCR, one entry per CDR3 protein. The table has more than 250,000 distinct CDR3 sequences, about 8% seen once. These data also featured in a second study, about yellow fever vaccine responses in identical twins.

Sequencing was carried out using memory (CD45RO+) T cells sorted from blood. The receptors stem from a woman younger than 35 in good health. The CDR3 runs from the conserved cysteine through the conserved F or W. D genes are given only for firm matches. Clone size is given for some rows only: seen once, a few or many times, or a class if the clone is expanded.

clone_size | j_call | cdr3_length | d_call | v_call | cdr3_aa | cdr3_nt
many | TRBJ2-1 | 15 | TRBD2 | TRBV12-3/TRBV12-4 | CASSPSGRVYNEQFF | TGTGCCAGCAGCCCTAGCGGGAGAGTATACAATGAGCAGTTCTTC
few | TRBJ1-2 | 11 | . | TRBV20-1 | CSARAVEGYTF | TGCAGTGCTAGAGCGGTTGAGGGCTACACCTTC
many | TRBJ1-5 | 16 | . | TRBV2 | CASRTGWPYSNQPQHF | TGTGCCAGCAGAACAGGGTGGCCTTATAGCAATCAGCCCCAGCATTTT
many | TRBJ2-1 | 13 | TRBD2 | TRBV7-9 | CASSASSGGGQFF | TGTGCCAGCAGCGCCAGTTCAGGCGGGGGGCAGTTCTTC
. | TRBJ2-2 | 13 | TRBD2 | TRBV29-1 | CSGLAWGTGELFF | TGCAGCGGACTAGCTTGGGGCACCGGGGAGCTGTTTTTT
many | TRBJ2-1 | 11 | . | TRBV7-2 | CASSPSYEQFF | TGTGCCAGCAGCCCTAGCTATGAGCAGTTCTTC
few | TRBJ2-3 | 13 | . | TRBV20-1 | CSATVDSIDTQYF | TGCAGTGCCACCGTAGACAGCATAGATACGCAGTATTTT
few | TRBJ2-1 | 13 | . | TRBV12-3/TRBV12-4 | CASTPNSYNEQFF | TGTGCCAGCACCCCGAACTCCTACAATGAGCAGTTCTTC
many | TRBJ2-3 | 15 | TRBD2 | TRBV11-2 | CASSLVSGEADTQYF | TGTGCCAGCAGCTTAGTTAGCGGGGAGGCAGATACGCAGTATTTT
few | TRBJ1-2 | 14 | . | TRBV6-5 | CASRYGDENYGYTF | TGTGCCAGCAGGTACGGGGACGAAAACTATGGCTACACCTTC
many | TRBJ2-7 | 15 | TRBD2 | TRBV27 | CASSLKFWTSYEQYF | TGTGCCAGCAGTTTAAAGTTCTGGACTAGCTACGAGCAGTACTTC
many | TRBJ2-1 | 17 | TRBD2 | TRBV28 | CASSHYFTSGIGNEQFF | TGTGCCAGCAGTCACTATTTTACTAGCGGGATTGGCAATGAGCAGTTCTTC
many | TRBJ2-5 | 16 | . | TRBV6-2/TRBV6-3 | CASGGYESPLQETQYF | TGTGCCAGCGGCGGGTATGAGAGCCCCCTCCAAGAGACCCAGTACTTC
many | TRBJ1-1 | 13 | . | TRBV12-3/TRBV12-4 | CASSLGENTEAFF | TGTGCCAGCAGTTTAGGGGAGAACACTGAAGCTTTCTTT
few | TRBJ1-6 | 13 | . | TRBV2 | CASSGQQYSPLHF | TGTGCCAGCAGCGGACAGCAATATTCACCCCTCCACTTT
many | TRBJ2-2 | 15 | . | TRBV9 | CASSVASGLAGELFF | TGTGCCAGCAGCGTAGCGTCGGGCTTGGCCGGGGAGCTGTTTTTT
few | TRBJ2-1 | 16 | TRBD2 | TRBV11-2 | CASSSSASGRADEQFF | TGTGCCAGCAGCTCTTCGGCTAGCGGGAGGGCGGATGAGCAGTTCTTC
. | TRBJ2-1 | 15 | TRBD2 | TRBV3-1 | CASSQGSGGVNEQFF | TGTGCCAGCAGCCAAGGTAGCGGGGGTGTGAATGAGCAGTTCTTC
many | TRBJ2-1 | 15 | . | TRBV5-1 | CASSYQIGRDNEQFF | TGCGCCAGCAGCTACCAGATTGGACGGGACAATGAGCAGTTCTTC
few | TRBJ2-7 | 15 | TRBD1 | TRBV5-1 | CASSLSGTGVSEQYF | TGCGCCAGCAGCTTGAGTGGGACAGGGGTTTCCGAGCAGTACTTC
. | TRBJ2-1 | 16 | TRBD1 | TRBV27 | CASSSTGTGDNNEQFF | TGTGCCAGCAGTTCGACCGGGACAGGGGATAACAATGAGCAGTTCTTC
. | TRBJ1-5 | 16 | . | TRBV7-2 | CASSLGRQDHGQPQHF | TGTGCCAGCAGCTTAGGACGTCAGGACCACGGCCAGCCCCAGCATTTT
many | TRBJ2-1 | 13 | . | TRBV10-3 | CAISGSGDYEQFF | TGTGCCATCAGTGGGTCAGGGGATTATGAGCAGTTCTTC
many | TRBJ2-3 | 17 | TRBD2 | TRBV7-8 | CASRDGSSGRAGYTQYF | TGTGCCAGCAGAGACGGATCTAGCGGGAGGGCCGGGTATACGCAGTATTTT
few | TRBJ2-2 | 15 | TRBD1 | TRBV27 | CASSIGTGLTGELFF | TGTGCCAGCAGTATCGGGACAGGGCTCACCGGGGAGCTGTTTTTT
. | TRBJ2-2 | 17 | TRBD2 | TRBV18 | CASSPGLDVTIYGELFF | TGTGCCAGCTCACCGGGACTAGATGTAACAATATACGGGGAGCTGTTTTTT
few | TRBJ2-1 | 14 | . | TRBV28 | CASSLWEALNEQFF | TGTGCCAGCAGTTTATGGGAGGCTTTAAATGAGCAGTTCTTC
few | TRBJ1-1 | 13 | . | TRBV6-1 | CATHLERGTEAFF | TGTGCCACCCACCTTGAGAGGGGCACTGAAGCTTTCTTT
. | TRBJ2-2 | 14 | . | TRBV7-8 | CASSLRESTGELFF | TGTGCCAGCAGCTTACGGGAGAGCACCGGGGAGCTGTTTTTT
few | TRBJ2-5 | 11 | . | TRBV15 | CATSKGETQYF | TGTGCCACCAGCAAGGGGGAGACCCAGTACTTC
. | TRBJ2-1 | 15 | TRBD2 | TRBV28 | CASSFGLAGLNEQFF | TGTGCCAGCAGTTTTGGGCTAGCGGGCCTCAATGAGCAGTTCTTC
many | TRBJ2-5 | 14 | . | TRBV11-2 | CASSPSGVSETQYF | TGTGCCAGCAGCCCCTCAGGGGTTTCAGAGACCCAGTACTTC
many | TRBJ2-7 | 16 | TRBD2 | TRBV10-2 | CASRYPGTSGNYEQYF | TGCGCCAGCAGATACCCTGGGACTAGCGGAAACTACGAGCAGTACTTC
few | TRBJ2-1 | 16 | . | TRBV4-1 | CASSPNPSRIYNEQFF | TGCGCCAGCAGCCCCAACCCTAGCAGAATCTACAATGAGCAGTTCTTC
many | TRBJ2-1 | 13 | TRBD2 | TRBV3-1 | CASSNSGNNEQFF | TGTGCCAGCAGTAATAGCGGGAACAATGAGCAGTTCTTC
. | TRBJ2-3 | 13 | TRBD1 | TRBV19 | CASSPRGLDTQYF | TGTGCCAGTAGTCCCAGGGGGCTGGATACGCAGTATTTT
many | TRBJ2-3 | 14 | . | TRBV12-3/TRBV12-4 | CASSFSGVADTQYF | TGTGCCAGCAGTTTCTCTGGGGTGGCAGATACGCAGTATTTT
many | TRBJ2-1 | 12 | . | TRBV20-1 | CSASREYNEQFF | TGCAGTGCTAGTAGGGAGTACAATGAGCAGTTCTTC
few | TRBJ1-1 | 14 | . | TRBV5-5 | CASSLATGITEAFF | TGTGCCAGCAGCTTGGCGACGGGGATCACTGAAGCTTTCTTT
many | TRBJ1-6 | 17 | TRBD1 | TRBV28 | CASSLPRQGLYNSPLHF | TGTGCCAGCAGTTTGCCCCGACAGGGTCTGTACAATTCACCCCTCCACTTT
many | TRBJ2-5 | 16 | . | TRBV12-3/TRBV12-4 | CASSRGRSRDGETQYF | TGTGCCAGCAGCCGAGGTCGGAGCAGGGATGGAGAGACCCAGTACTTC
many | TRBJ2-1 | 14 | . | TRBV20-1 | CSATSHPQYNEQFF | TGCAGTGCTACCTCGCACCCTCAATACAATGAGCAGTTCTTC
many | TRBJ1-4 | 14 | TRBD1 | TRBV6-1 | CASSRGQGFEKLFF | TGTGCCAGCAGCCGCGGACAGGGGTTTGAAAAACTGTTTTTT
. | TRBJ1-4 | 15 | . | TRBV3-1 | CASSQPDRLNEKLFF | TGTGCCAGCAGCCAACCGGACAGACTTAATGAAAAACTGTTTTTT
. | TRBJ2-1 | 13 | . | TRBV3-1 | CASSPDPENEQFF | TGTGCCAGCAGCCCAGATCCAGAGAATGAGCAGTTCTTC
. | TRBJ2-3 | 16 | TRBD2 | TRBV28 | CASRKGTSGGENTQYF | TGTGCCAGCAGGAAAGGGACTAGCGGGGGAGAAAATACGCAGTATTTT
. | TRBJ1-5 | 13 | . | TRBV6-2/TRBV6-3 | CASRSISNQPQHF | TGTGCCAGCAGGAGCATTAGCAATCAGCCCCAGCATTTT
. | TRBJ2-7 | 16 | TRBD2 | TRBV28 | CASSVLSSGRINEQYF | TGTGCCAGCAGTGTCCTTTCTAGCGGGAGAATCAACGAGCAGTACTTC